These T cell receptor beta chains were read from a single sample in a study of blood T cell repertoires in COVID-19. Sequencing was performed with immunoSEQ multiplex PCR; in TCRdb, only in-frame clones are kept and a portion is missing. The table shows about 250,000 clones, with almost 85% occurring only once. The sample comprised PBMCs or T cells enriched from blood (not recorded which). The source is a woman in her fifties or sixties with acute COVID-19. Both conserved end residues are part of each CDR3. A D gene is named only where the DNA matches it firmly. The size field is filled for only some rows; it gives once, few, many or a size class.

D gene	clone size	J gene	V gene	CDR3 protein	CDR3 DNA
TRBD2	NA	TRBJ2-3	TRBV2	CASSDQLAGVQGTQYF	TGTGCCAGCAGTGATCAGCTAGCGGGCGTTCAAGGTACGCAGTATTTT
TRBD1	few	TRBJ2-2	TRBV5-4	CASSPRQGEGGELFF	TGTGCCAGCAGCCCTAGACAGGGGGAGGGCGGGGAGCTGTTTTTT
NA	NA	TRBJ1-3	TRBV19	CASSTGLFSGNTIYF	TGTGCCAGTAGTACCGGACTGTTCTCTGGAAACACCATATATTTT
TRBD1	once	TRBJ1-3	TRBV9	CASSATGSSGNTIYF	TGTGCCAGCAGCGCGACAGGGTCTTCTGGAAACACCATATATTTT
NA	NA	TRBJ2-3	TRBV6-5	CASRVLTDTQYF	TGTGCCAGCAGGGTCCTAACAGATACGCAGTATTTT
NA	NA	TRBJ1-1	TRBV3-1/TRBV3-2	CASSPPRPGGISEAFF	TGTGCCAGCAGCCCCCCCCGGCCCGGGGGAATATCTGAAGCTTTCTTT
NA	NA	TRBJ1-2	TRBV7-2	CASSSLGHIYGYTF	TGTGCCAGCAGTTCGTTGGGGCATATCTATGGCTACACCTTC
NA	NA	TRBJ1-2	TRBV6-1	CASSEARGIPYGYTF	TGTGCCAGCAGTGAAGCGCGGGGGATCCCCTATGGCTACACCTTC
NA	NA	TRBJ2-5	TRBV9	CASSVGGGEEETQYF	TGTGCCAGCAGCGTAGGCGGGGGCGAAGAGGAGACCCAGTACTTC
TRBD1	NA	TRBJ1-3	TRBV30	CAWSSPGTDSGNTIYF	TGTGCCTGGAGCTCTCCCGGGACAGACTCTGGAAACACCATATATTTT
NA	NA	TRBJ1-1	TRBV7-9	CASSSPPGKMNTEAFF	TGTGCCAGCAGCTCCCCCCCGGGGAAGATGAACACTGAAGCTTTCTTT
TRBD2	NA	TRBJ2-1	TRBV9	CASSASPRTSGGGYNEQFF	TGTGCCAGCAGCGCTTCGCCCCGGACTAGCGGGGGGGGATACAATGAGCAGTTCTTC
TRBD2	NA	TRBJ2-7	TRBV7-2	CASSIRTSGNYEQYF	TGTGCCAGCAGCATCCGGACTAGCGGGAACTACGAGCAGTACTTC
TRBD1	NA	TRBJ1-2	TRBV18	CASSPTGSDGKGYTF	TGTGCCAGCTCACCGACAGGGAGCGATGGAAAGGGCTACACCTTC
NA	NA	TRBJ1-1	TRBV4-1	CASSQFDGGLAEAFF	TGCGCCAGCAGCCAATTCGACGGAGGATTGGCTGAAGCTTTCTTT